This TCR beta chain was found in a study of identifying expanded T cells in peripheral blood. No infections or other immune events were documented during collection. This clone was detected a few times. Its antigen is currently unknown. Germline lookup yields CDR1 MNHNY and CDR2 SVGAGI (reference sequence). With V trimmed by 6 bases and J by 10 bases, 8 bases remained unmatched. The CDR3 loop spans 14 amino acids. Assay: immunoSEQ multiplex PCR; the TCRdb copy retains only in-frame clones and omits some. The sample lists about 100,000 clones, roughly 87% occurring once. Study-wide results and limits: Over around two and four weeks, about 17 and 20 clones changed, versus 1.2 between replicates. Two-week clone count variance significantly increased as total template count grew.

This sequence was found in a person between 18 and 75 years old in good health. Material for sequencing was blood. This chain uses TRBV6-6 with TRBJ1-6; 8 bases match TRBD1. The CDR3 protein is CASSPGQGYSPLHF. DNA of the CDR3: TGTGCCAGCAGCCCTGGACAGGGTTACTCACCCCTCCACTTT.